The 32 T cell receptor beta chains listed next were all sequenced from one sample in a study of shared clonotypes between healthy human individuals. The assay was immunoSEQ multiplex PCR, and TCRdb's table has in-frame clones only and misses some. The sample consists of roughly 2.5 million clones, more than 80% of them appearing once. The sample taken for sequencing was naive CD4+ T cells sorted from blood. Stated subset: CD45RA+ positively selected. These receptors originate from a man between 18 and 35 years old in good health.

This clone is a singleton in its sample. The chain carries TRBV5-7 and TRBJ1-2, with D possibly matching TRBD1 (5 bases). TRBV5-7 is an ORF, with its function uncertain. Trimming stripped 3 bases from V and 1 base from J, with 22 bases between. The CDR3 is 18 residues long. CDR3 sequence reads: CASSWDSTLPGINYGYTF. The DNA of the CDR3 is TGTGCCAGCAGCTGGGACTCGACACTCCCGGGGATTAACTATGGCTACACCTTC.

V is TRBV5-4 and J is TRBJ1-4; weak D call: TRBD1 (5 bases). The CDR3 consists of 14 residues. The germline V and J ends were trimmed by 4 bases and 5 bases, with 12 bases remaining between them. The germline V gene has CDR1 SGHNT and CDR2 YYREEE (reference sequence). CDR3 sequence: CASSPGTANEKLFF. The DNA for the CDR3 is TGTGCCAGCAGCCCCGGGACGGCAAATGAAAAACTGTTTTTT.

V and J are TRBV5-1 and TRBJ2-3, with 11 bases fitting TRBD2. J was trimmed by 2 bases and V by 0 bases; bases with no gene match: 5. This CDR3 region has 17 residues. Germline lookup yields CDR1 SGHRS and CDR2 YFSETQ. This CDR3 reads CASSLGLAGYPTDTQYF. CDR3 nucleotide sequence: TGCGCCAGCAGCTTGGGACTAGCGGGATACCCCACAGATACGCAGTATTTT.

The V gene is TRBV4-1, the J gene TRBJ1-5, with a possible D match to TRBD1 (5 bases). This CDR3 is 14 amino acids long. The V end lost 0 bases, the J end lost 10 bases, and 13 bases lay between the germline ends. Looked up from germline, CDR1 is MGHRA and CDR2 is YSYEKL. The CDR3 is CASSQDGTRGPQHF. The CDR3 DNA follows: TGCGCCAGCAGCCAAGATGGGACCCGGGGACCCCAGCATTTT.

The chain carries TRBV9 and TRBJ2-2; no clear D gene. Trimming shortened V by 4 bases and J by 6 bases, and 7 bases separated the two germline ends. CDR3 length: 12 amino acids. Germline assignment: CDR1 SGDLS and CDR2 YYNGEE. The CDR3 is CASSFQPGELFF. Written as DNA, the CDR3 is TGTGCCAGCAGCTTCCAGCCCGGGGAGCTGTTTTTT.

The rearrangement joins TRBV5-1 to TRBJ2-7, with TRBD2 matching over 7 bases. This CDR3 is 14 amino acids long. The trim removed 0 bases at V and 7 bases at J, leaving 7 bases unmatched. Germline V gene sequence: CDR1 SGHRS, CDR2 YFSETQ. The CDR3 loop is CASSLGAGVWEQYF. CDR3 nucleotides: TGCGCCAGCAGCTTGGGTGCGGGAGTATGGGAGCAGTACTTC.

The V and J genes are TRBV10-1 and TRBJ1-6; D gene ambiguous. Germline values: CDR1 WNHNN, CDR2 SYGVQD (reference sequence). The CDR3 is made up of 14 amino acids. The ends were cut back, 0 bases at V and 5 bases at J, with 5 bases in the middle. Here the CDR3 DNA reads TGCGCCAGCAGTGAGTCTCGGAATAATTCACCCCTCCACTTT. Amino acids: CASSESRNNSPLHF.

This chain joins TRBV28 and TRBJ1-5; TRBD1 agrees at 10 bases. The V gene's germline CDR1 is MDHEN and CDR2 SYDVKM. The CDR3 totals 15 residues. The junction had 9 bases not matched to a gene; V was cut back by 6 bases and J by 7 bases. The CDR3 sequence: CASSQRDRGMQPQHF. CDR3 sequence (DNA): TGTGCCAGCAGCCAACGGGACAGGGGCATGCAGCCCCAGCATTTT.

Turning to this clone: The sample contains more than one DNA sequence encoding this CDR3. The chain recombines TRBV28 with TRBJ1-3, with a possible D match to TRBD1 (5 bases). The ends were cut back, 6 bases at V and 1 base at J, with 10 bases in the middle. This CDR3 region has 14 residues. Germline V gene data show CDR1 as MDHEN and CDR2 as SYDVKM. The CDR3 spells CASRLGGSGNTIYF. The DNA of the CDR3 is TGTGCCAGCAGACTTGGGGGATCTGGAAACACCATATATTTT. Full variable domain (missing parts from reference TRBV28 and TRBJ1-3): DVKVTQSSRYLVKRTGEKVFLECVQDMDHENMFWYRQDPGLGLRLIYFSYDVKMKEKGDIPEGYSVSREKKERFSLILESASTNQTSMYLCASRLGGSGNTIYFGEGSWLTVV.

This chain links TRBV19 with TRBJ2-2, with D possibly TRBD1 on 5 matching bases. This CDR3 spans 12 amino acids. CDR1 is LNHDA and CDR2 is SQIVND in the germline V gene (reference sequence). V was shortened by 6 bases and J by 7 bases, with 9 bases between the two germline ends. CDR3 in amino acids: CASSQGFGELFF. CDR3 nucleotides: TGTGCCAGTAGCCAGGGATTCGGGGAGCTGTTTTTT.

The chain links TRBV5-4 to TRBJ2-5; D is perhaps TRBD2 (5 bases). The CDR3 sequence is 13 residues long. Per germline, CDR1 SGHNT and CDR2 YYREEE (reference sequence). V gave up 5 bases and J gave up 2 bases, with 10 bases separating them. The CDR3 DNA reads TGTGCCAGCAGGAGGGCGGAGCAAGAGACCCAGTACTTC. Amino acids: CASRRAEQETQYF.

The chain employs TRBV9 and TRBJ2-2, with a weak D call TRBD2 (6 bases). The germline V gene encodes CDR1 SGDLS and CDR2 YYNGEE. The CDR3 loop spans 15 amino acids. V lost 0 bases and J 6 bases, leaving 12 bases between the germline ends. The DNA for the CDR3 is TGTGCCAGCAGCGTAGGTGCGGGAAAACCCGGGGAGCTGTTTTTT. Protein sequence: CASSVGAGKPGELFF.

The V and J genes are TRBV9 and TRBJ2-7; D gene ambiguous. The CDR3 covers 16 residues. CDR1 is SGDLS and CDR2 is YYNGEE in the germline V gene. The V end was cut by 0 bases, the J end by 0 bases, with 13 bases between. The CDR3 nucleotides read TGTGCCAGCAGCGTAGCTAGTACTTTTAGCTCCTACGAGCAGTACTTC. As protein: CASSVASTFSSYEQYF.

This sequence joins TRBV2 and TRBJ2-2; the D gene is possibly TRBD2 (7 bases). This CDR3 has 18 residues. Germline lookup yields CDR1 SNHLY and CDR2 FYNNEI. Trimming shortened V by 3 bases and J by 4 bases, and 21 bases separated the two germline ends. CDR3 amino acids: CASSDGARGRLATGELFF. CDR3 DNA: TGTGCCAGCAGTGACGGGGCGCGGGGGCGCCTCGCCACCGGGGAGCTGTTTTTT. Complete variable domain (other parts from reference TRBV2 and TRBJ2-2): EPEVTQTPSHQVTQMGQEVILRCVPISNHLYFYWYRQILGQKVEFLVSFYNNEISEKSEIFDDQFSVERPDGSNFTLKIRSTKLEDSAMYFCASSDGARGRLATGELFFGEGSRLTVL.

The chain has TRBV10-3 and TRBJ2-3, with D unclear. Germline loops: CDR1 ENHRY, CDR2 SYGVKD. The CDR3 has 14 residues. The V and J ends lost 0 bases and 3 bases respectively, with 7 bases between them. This chain's CDR3 is CAISESEGTDTQYF. DNA of the CDR3: TGTGCCATCAGTGAGTCGGAAGGGACAGATACGCAGTATTTT.

Comments on this clone: Other DNA sequences of this sample code for an identical CDR3. The rearrangement joins TRBV29-1 to TRBJ1-2; D remains ambiguous. The CDR3 length is 12 residues. Looked up from germline, CDR1 is SQVTM and CDR2 is ANQGSEA. Trimming pared 0 bases from V and 2 bases from J, leaving 4 bases between. The CDR3 DNA reads TGCAGCGTTGAAGACGGGAACTATGGCTACACCTTC. This sequence encodes CSVEDGNYGYTF.

V is TRBV5-4 and J is TRBJ2-2, with D possibly being TRBD2 (6 bases). This CDR3 region has 16 residues. Looked up from germline, CDR1 is SGHNT and CDR2 is YYREEE (reference sequence). V lost 2 bases, J lost 2 bases, and 13 bases lay in between. CDR3: CASSFGGRINTGELFF. Here the CDR3 DNA reads TGTGCCAGCAGCTTCGGGGGTAGGATTAACACCGGGGAGCTGTTTTTT.

The chain links TRBV10-3 to TRBJ2-1; D not certain. Germline CDR1 and CDR2: ENHRY and SYGVKD. Trimming took off 3 bases at V and 7 bases at J, with 10 bases between the two ends. The length of the CDR3 is 13 residues. The CDR3 spells CAISDRIENEQFF. DNA for the CDR3: TGTGCCATCAGTGATAGAATTGAAAATGAGCAGTTCTTC.

The chain links TRBV18 to TRBJ1-2; tentative D call: TRBD1 (5 bases). With 3 bases removed from V and 3 bases from J, the gap between germline ends came to 14 bases. This CDR3 has 15 amino acids. CDR1 is KGHSH and CDR2 is LQKENI in the germline V gene. In DNA form, the CDR3 reads TGTGCCAGCTCACCGGCGGGAGGGGCTGACTATGGCTACACCTTC. This translates into CASSPAGGADYGYTF.

This chain links TRBV5-1 with TRBJ2-3, with D possibly TRBD2 on 6 matching bases. V gave up 5 bases and J gave up 5 bases, with 21 bases separating them. CDR1 is SGHRS and CDR2 is YFSETQ in the germline V gene. This CDR3 has 16 residues. CDR3 DNA: TGCGCCAGCAGTCGGACCGGGACTGGGCAGGGAGATACGCAGTATTTT. As protein: CASSRTGTGQGDTQYF.

The rearrangement joins TRBV5-6 to TRBJ2-5, with D possibly TRBD1 on 5 matching bases. Germline loops: CDR1 SGHDT, CDR2 YYEEEE. The CDR3 extends over 15 amino acids. V was cut by 1 base and J by 2 bases, with 12 bases left in between. The CDR3 DNA is TGTGCCAGCAGCTTGATAGACAGCTTACAAGAGACCCAGTACTTC. It encodes CASSLIDSLQETQYF.

To note about this clone: This sample also contains other DNA sequences that code for the same CDR3. The CDR3 DNA reads TGTGCCAGCAGTCCATACACAGATACGCAGTATTTT. This codes for CASSPYTDTQYF. The chain carries TRBV5-4 and TRBJ2-3; D ambiguous. This CDR3 comprises 12 residues. Germline lookup yields CDR1 SGHNT and CDR2 YYREEE (reference sequence). V was shortened by 5 bases and J by 2 bases, with 6 bases between the two germline ends.

This clone appeared a few times. V is TRBV6-5 and J is TRBJ1-2; 7 positions agree with TRBD1. Looked up from germline, CDR1 is MNHEY and CDR2 is SVGAGI. V was pared by 6 bases and J by 7 bases, with 11 bases of the junction left unmatched. This CDR3 comprises 14 residues. CDR3 amino acids: CASSKAGGFLGYTF. The CDR3 bases are TGTGCCAGCAGCAAGGCAGGGGGATTTCTTGGCTACACCTTC.

The genes are TRBV30 and TRBJ1-1; 9 bases match TRBD1. V gave up 2 bases and J gave up 4 bases; unmatched junction bases: 2. The CDR3 consists of 13 residues. Germline CDR1 GTSNPN, CDR2 SVGIG (reference sequence). CDR3 in amino acids: CAWSRDRATEAFF. Written as DNA, the CDR3 is TGTGCCTGGAGTAGGGACAGGGCCACTGAAGCTTTCTTT.

J is TRBJ2-5 and V is TRBV2; maybe TRBD1 (6 bases). V lost 8 bases, J lost 3 bases, and 16 bases lay in between. CDR1 is SNHLY, CDR2 FYNNEI, per germline. This CDR3 is 14 amino acids long. The CDR3 protein is CASGEGTLKETQYF. CDR3 DNA sequence: TGTGCCAGCGGGGAAGGGACATTAAAAGAGACCCAGTACTTC.

This rearrangement joins TRBV27 to TRBJ1-2, with 10 nucleotides matching TRBD1. Looked up from germline, CDR1 is MNHEY and CDR2 is SMNVEV (reference sequence). The CDR3 is 15 residues long. V was pared by 5 bases and J by 4 bases, with 7 bases of the junction left unmatched. The CDR3 nucleotides read TGTGCCAGCAGTATGACAGGGGGCGCGAGCTATGGCTACACCTTC. Translating it yields CASSMTGGASYGYTF.

V gene TRBV6-5 combines with J gene TRBJ2-7; D is perhaps TRBD1 or TRBD2 (5 bases each). V was shortened by 6 bases and J by 3 bases, with 12 bases between the two germline ends. CDR3 length: 13 amino acids. CDR1 and CDR2 from the germline V gene are MNHEY and SVGAGI. The CDR3 protein is CASRDPRGYEQYF. In DNA, the CDR3 is TGTGCCAGCAGGGATCCGAGGGGCTACGAGCAGTACTTC.

The rearrangement uses TRBV7-9 and TRBJ2-3, with a weak D call TRBD2 (5 bases). Germline CDR1 SEHNR, CDR2 FQNEAQ (reference sequence). V was cut by 7 bases and J by 8 bases, with 16 bases left in between. The CDR3 has 13 amino acids. Written as DNA, the CDR3 is TGTGCCAGCACCCGGGGAGAAGTGCGTACGCAGTATTTT. Translated: CASTRGEVRTQYF.

This clone was seen a single time. This sequence joins TRBV27 and TRBJ2-4, with D hard to call. This CDR3 comprises 14 residues. CDR1 and CDR2 (germline): MNHEY, SMNVEV (reference sequence). The V and J ends lost 8 bases and 0 bases respectively, with 11 bases between them. The CDR3 spells CASGIEAAKNIQYF. CDR3 DNA: TGTGCCAGCGGCATAGAGGCAGCCAAAAACATTCAGTACTTC.

This clone came up once. The chain joins TRBV28 to TRBJ1-6, with 10 bases that match TRBD1. Losses at the gene ends were 6 bases for V and 7 bases for J; bases not matched to a gene: 6. The germline V gene encodes CDR1 MDHEN and CDR2 SYDVKM. This CDR3 is 15 amino acids long. Here the CDR3 DNA reads TGTGCCAGCAGAGAACCGGGACAGGGGAATTCACCCCTCCACTTT. Protein: CASREPGQGNSPLHF. Full variable domain (rest looked up from reference TRBV28 and TRBJ1-6): DVKVTQSSRYLVKRTGEKVFLECVQDMDHENMFWYRQDPGLGLRLIYFSYDVKMKEKGDIPEGYSVSREKKERFSLILESASTNQTSMYLCASREPGQGNSPLHFGNGTRLTVT.

V usage is TRBV30 and J usage is TRBJ1-2, with unresolved D. In germline, CDR1 is GTSNPN, CDR2 SVGIG (reference sequence). V lost 1 base and J lost 4, with 13 bases in between. The CDR3 runs to 14 residues. This chain's CDR3 is CAWSANLGGYGYTF. In nucleotides, the CDR3 is TGTGCCTGGAGTGCCAACCTCGGCGGCTATGGCTACACCTTC.

This clone was observed a few times. This CDR3 reads CASSPFEGMETQYF. The CDR3 nucleotides are TGTGCCAGCTCACCATTTGAGGGAATGGAGACCCAGTACTTC. The genes are TRBV18 and TRBJ2-5; a possible D gene is TRBD2 (5 bases). The germline V gene has CDR1 KGHSH and CDR2 LQKENI. Trimming removed 2 bases at V and 5 bases at J, with 12 bases between. There are 14 residues in the CDR3.